This T cell receptor beta chain comes out of a study of T cell repertoires in cytomegalovirus infection. Turning to the study itself: Through public TCR beta signatures, both CMV infection and matching HLA type were indicated.

TCRdb re-derived calls from the reads in MiXCR, one entry per CDR3 protein. The data show about 570,000 distinct CDR3 sequences, with 35% to 50% seen just once and more than 40% held by the top ten. Broader study findings: Clonotype analysis showed dominance of the ex vivo response by HLA-C-restricted CMV-specific TCR beta clonotypes. Summed public TCR beta family frequency identified CMV carriers bearing the relevant HLA.

The CDR3 length is 12 residues. Deletions cut 8 bases from V and 1 base from J, with 9 bases between. Concerning this clonotype: Its antigen is not identified.

This clonotype was obtained from a human donor in good health (CMV status not recorded). Some clones in this sample may be carry-over from other donors' samples. V is TRBV5-3 and J is TRBJ1-1; D remains ambiguous. TRBV5-3 is marked as an open reading frame, function uncertain. The input for sequencing was cultured PBMCs, taken from culture after CMV antigen stimulation. CDR3 in DNA: TGTGCCAGCAAGAAATCGAACACTGAAGCTTTCTTT. Encoded protein: CASKKSNTEAFF.